A single sample is the source of the 18 T cell receptor beta chains below, sequenced in a study of Ad26.COV2.S vaccination and SARS-CoV-2 variants. This sample's treatment: roughly 18 received Ad26.COV2.S at low or high dose, single or two shots; about five received placebo; per-sample allocation not given. Repertoires come from day 63 after the first vaccine or placebo injection. Sequencing was performed with immunoSEQ multiplex PCR; in TCRdb, only in-frame clones are kept and a portion is missing. Of around 400,000 clones in the sample, over 75% are singletons; the top ten hold 9% to 15%. Sequenced material: peripheral blood, taken in a trial of Ad26.COV2.S vaccine versus placebo. These receptors were taken from a person aged 18-60 years who received the Ad26.COV2.S COVID-19 vaccine or a placebo.

V is TRBV7-2 and J is TRBJ2-1; no definite D call. CDR3 length: 15 residues. Germline V lookup: CDR1 SGHTA, CDR2 FQGNSA. V was cut by 2 bases and J by 0 bases, with 8 bases left in between. The CDR3 spells CASSLQVLSYNEQFF. CDR3 coding DNA: TGTGCCAGCAGCTTACAAGTGCTCTCCTACAATGAGCAGTTCTTC.

V is TRBV19 and J is TRBJ2-1; 8 bases match TRBD1. This CDR3 spans 15 amino acids. The trim removed 4 bases at V and 4 bases at J, leaving 6 bases unmatched. Germline V gives CDR1 LNHDA, CDR2 SQIVND (reference sequence). In nucleotides, the CDR3 is TGTGCCAGTAGTACAGGGCAGGGGGCTTACAATGAGCAGTTCTTC. Translating gives CASSTGQGAYNEQFF. Full variable domain (missing parts from reference TRBV19 and TRBJ2-1): DGGITQSPKYLFRKEGQNVTLSCEQNLNHDAMYWYRQDPGQGLRLIYYSQIVNDFQKGDIAEGYSVSREKKESFPLTVTSAQKNPTAFYLCASSTGQGAYNEQFFGPGTRLTVL.

The V call is TRBV28, the J call TRBJ2-3; D perhaps matches TRBD2 (7 bases). Germline V gene lookup returns CDR1 MDHEN and CDR2 SYDVKM. The CDR3 extends over 16 amino acids. V was trimmed by 5 bases and J by 1 base, leaving 16 bases between them. The CDR3 sequence is CASSPTRGGRTDTQYF. In nucleotides, the CDR3 is TGTGCCAGCAGTCCTACTAGGGGGGGCCGCACAGATACGCAGTATTTT.

J is TRBJ2-2 and V is TRBV15, with D uncertain. CDR1 is LNHNV and CDR2 is YYDKDF in the germline V gene (reference sequence). Trimming cost V 4 bases and J 0 bases, with 12 bases left between them. The CDR3 runs 16 residues. This chain's CDR3 is CATSTGTTSNTGELFF. The CDR3 DNA sequence: TGTGCCACCAGCACTGGCACTACCTCGAACACCGGGGAGCTGTTTTTT.

The chain is built from TRBV2 and TRBJ2-2; D uncertain. This CDR3 has 14 amino acids. Germline lookup yields CDR1 SNHLY and CDR2 FYNNEI. Trimming cost V 2 bases and J 3 bases, with 7 bases left between them. CDR3: CASSELGYTGELFF. The DNA of the CDR3 is TGTGCCAGCAGTGAATTGGGGTACACCGGGGAGCTGTTTTTT. Complete variable domain (other parts from reference TRBV2 and TRBJ2-2): EPEVTQTPSHQVTQMGQEVILRCVPISNHLYFYWYRQILGQKVEFLVSFYNNEISEKSEIFDDQFSVERPDGSNFTLKIRSTKLEDSAMYFCASSELGYTGELFFGEGSRLTVL.

V gene TRBV29-1 combines with J gene TRBJ2-6, with D uncertain. Deletions cut 4 bases from V and 0 bases from J, with 7 bases between. The CDR3 length is 14 residues. The germline V gene encodes CDR1 SQVTM and CDR2 ANQGSEA. CDR3 sequence: CSVVDISGANVLTF. CDR3 nucleotides: TGCAGCGTTGTAGACATCTCTGGGGCCAACGTCCTGACTTTC.

The chain carries TRBV18 and TRBJ2-3, with 8 bases fitting TRBD1. CDR1 is KGHSH, CDR2 LQKENI, per germline. This CDR3 region has 15 residues. The ends lost 1 base at V and 4 bases at J; junction bases unmatched: 4. CDR3 DNA sequence: TGTGCCAGCTCACCACGGCAGGGGGCCGCAGATACGCAGTATTTT. Its protein product is CASSPRQGAADTQYF.

The count of this clone is one. The CDR3 DNA reads TGTGCCAGCGTTCCCAGTTCCGGTTACAATCAGCCCCAGCATTTT. This encodes CASVPSSGYNQPQHF. The V gene is TRBV28, the J gene TRBJ1-5; D not certain. The V end was cut by 8 bases, the J end by 3 bases, with 17 bases between. This CDR3 comprises 15 residues. The germline gives CDR1 MDHEN, CDR2 SYDVKM.

This chain joins TRBV19 and TRBJ2-3; possible D gene TRBD2, 5 bases. Deletions cut 8 bases from V and 1 base from J, with 10 bases between. The germline gives CDR1 LNHDA, CDR2 SQIVND (reference sequence). CDR3 length equals 13 residues. CDR3 in amino acids: CASGERRTDTQYF. In DNA, the CDR3 is TGTGCCAGTGGGGAGCGCCGCACAGATACGCAGTATTTT.

The rearrangement uses TRBV5-4 and TRBJ2-1; TRBD1 might be the D (6 bases). The CDR3 spans 12 residues. Looked up from germline, CDR1 is SGHNT and CDR2 is YYREEE (reference sequence). V gave up 4 bases and J gave up 7 bases, with 9 bases separating them. CDR3 bases: TGTGCCAGCAGCCGGGACAAAAATGAGCAGTTCTTC. This gives the protein CASSRDKNEQFF.

The rearrangement joins TRBV2 to TRBJ2-1; D remains unclear. Germline V gives CDR1 SNHLY, CDR2 FYNNEI. The CDR3 has 13 amino acids. The V and J ends lost 4 bases and 1 base respectively, with 5 bases between them. CDR3 coding DNA: TGTGCCAGCAGTGTTTGGTCCTACAATGAGCAGTTCTTC. It encodes CASSVWSYNEQFF. The full variable domain, its missing parts supplied by reference TRBV2 and TRBJ2-1, is EPEVTQTPSHQVTQMGQEVILRCVPISNHLYFYWYRQILGQKVEFLVSFYNNEISEKSEIFDDQFSVERPDGSNFTLKIRSTKLEDSAMYFCASSVWSYNEQFFGPGTRLTVL.

Regarding this clone: The sample carries other DNA sequences with the same CDR3. The chain links TRBV27 to TRBJ2-1; 9 nucleotides line up with TRBD2. This CDR3 contains 13 residues. After removal of 6 bases from V and 7 bases from J, the junction contained 4 bases not matched to a gene. Germline CDR1 reads MNHEY; CDR2 reads SMNVEV (reference sequence). The DNA of the CDR3 is TGTGCCAGCAGCCTAAGCGGGAGGAATGAGCAGTTCTTC. Translated, it gives CASSLSGRNEQFF.

This chain uses TRBV6-1 with TRBJ2-2; D call uncertain. The CDR3 consists of 13 residues. CDR1 MNHNS and CDR2 SASEGT come from the germline V gene. Deletions cut 4 bases from V and 7 bases from J, with 10 bases between. DNA for the CDR3: TGTGCCAGCAGTGGAGCTCACGACGGGGAGCTGTTTTTT. Translation: CASSGAHDGELFF.

This chain connects TRBV6-6 to TRBJ2-3, with D perhaps TRBD1 (6 bases). V lost 0 bases and J 4 bases, leaving 11 bases between the germline ends. Germline V gives CDR1 MNHNY, CDR2 SVGAGI (reference sequence). The CDR3 covers 15 residues. As DNA, the CDR3 is TGTGCCAGCAGTTACTCTTTTGGACAGTCAGATACGCAGTATTTT. Protein product: CASSYSFGQSDTQYF.

This chain joins TRBV6-2 or TRBV6-3 and TRBJ2-1, with TRBD2 matching over 8 bases. V lost 0 bases to trimming and J lost 0 bases; unmatched junction nucleotides: 7. This CDR3 region has 18 residues. Germline V gene sequence: CDR1 MNHEY, CDR2 SVGEGT. CDR3 DNA: TGTGCCAGCAGTTACTCGGTGGCTAGCGGGTTCTCCTACAATGAGCAGTTCTTC. Protein sequence: CASSYSVASGFSYNEQFF.

The chain carries TRBV30 and TRBJ1-2, with D unresolved. V shed 3 bases and J shed 0 bases, with 5 bases lying between them. The CDR3 is 12 residues long. The germline gives CDR1 GTSNPN, CDR2 SVGIG (reference sequence). CDR3: CAWRSSNYGYTF. In DNA, the CDR3 is TGTGCCTGGAGGTCTTCTAACTATGGCTACACCTTC. The full variable domain, in which reference TRBV30 and TRBJ1-2 provide the parts outside the CDR3, is SQTIHQWPATLVQPVGSPLSLECTVEGTSNPNLYWYRQAAGRGLQLLFYSVGIGQISSEVPQNLSASRPQDRQFILSSKKLLLSDSGFYLCAWRSSNYGYTFGSGTRLTVV.

This clone appeared once. CDR3 in DNA: TGTGCCAGCAGCTTCAGACTAGCGGAGACCAAGATTAACAATGAGCAGTTCTTC. This gives the protein CASSFRLAETKINNEQFF. The chain combines TRBV11-3 with TRBJ2-1; 9 bases are a match to TRBD2. This CDR3 has 18 amino acids. Germline trimming cut 3 bases from V and 5 bases from J; bases unmatched to any gene: 14. In germline, CDR1 is SGHNT, CDR2 YENEEA.

The CDR3 is CASSPGRPYGYTF. The CDR3 DNA is TGTGCCAGCAGCCCGGGACGTCCCTATGGCTACACCTTC. The chain joins TRBV12-3 or TRBV12-4 to TRBJ1-2; TRBD1 might be the D (5 bases). The CDR3 is 13 amino acids. Trimming left V 6 bases short and J 4 bases short, with 12 bases between.